These 16 T cell receptor beta chains share one sample of origin, sequenced in a study of T cell responses to AZD1222 COVID-19 vaccine. Clones were sequenced by immunoSEQ multiplex PCR, and TCRdb holds only the in-frame ones, with some missing. The sample contains over 100,000 clones, around nine tenths of which appear only once. The sequences come from peripheral blood, collected on day 0 of AZD1222 vaccination. All receptors come from an adult in good health.

The rearrangement links TRBV7-3 to TRBJ2-1; a weak D match, TRBD2 (6 bases). There are 14 residues in the CDR3. Germline V gene lookup returns CDR1 SGHTA and CDR2 FQGTGA. V was shortened by 4 bases and J by 4 bases, with 11 bases between the two germline ends. CDR3 in DNA: TGTGCCAGCAGCTCCTCCGGGGGTTACAATGAGCAGTTCTTC. As protein: CASSSSGGYNEQFF. The complete variable domain, with remaining parts taken from reference TRBV7-3 and TRBJ2-1, reads GAGVSQTPSNKVTEKGKYVELRCDPISGHTALYWYRQSLGQGPEFLIYFQGTGAADDSGLPNDRFFAVRPEGSVSTLKIQRTERGDSAVYLCASSSSGGYNEQFFGPGTRLTVL.

This clone has only a few counts. The chain carries TRBV29-1 and TRBJ1-2; D is ambiguous. Trimming removed 5 bases at V and 0 bases at J, with 16 bases between. Germline CDR1 is SQVTM and CDR2 is ANQGSEA. This CDR3 is 15 amino acids long. DNA for the CDR3: TGCAGCGTTATTCTAGCGGCGGGGACTAACTATGGCTACACCTTC. As protein: CSVILAAGTNYGYTF.

J is TRBJ1-1 and V is TRBV6-5, with D unclear. The V end was cut by 4 bases, the J end by 1 base, with 10 bases between. The CDR3 is made up of 14 amino acids. Germline-derived CDR1 and CDR2 are MNHEY and SVGAGI. The CDR3, as DNA: TGTGCCAGCAGTTTGGAGTCGGGGAACACTGAAGCTTTCTTT. This codes for CASSLESGNTEAFF.

The rearrangement joins TRBV21-1 to TRBJ2-3; TRBD1 reflects the table's D call only, with no check against the DNA. TRBV21-1 is designated a pseudogene. This CDR3 is 16 amino acids long. The CDR3: CASRPRGQESTDTQYF. The CDR3 DNA sequence: TGTGCCAGCAGACCCAGGGGGCAGGAGAGCACAGATACGCAGTATTTT.

This clone was observed a few times. The DNA of the CDR3 is TGTGCCAGTAGAAGTTGGGCGGGGTTGCAGTTCTTC. Protein product: CASRSWAGLQFF. The chain uses TRBV19 and TRBJ2-1, with D possibly TRBD2 on 6 matching bases. Trimming took 6 bases from V and 12 from J, leaving 15 bases between them. CDR3 length equals 12 residues. Germline-derived CDR1 and CDR2 are LNHDA and SQIVND (reference sequence). Complete variable domain (other parts from reference TRBV19 and TRBJ2-1): DGGITQSPKYLFRKEGQNVTLSCEQNLNHDAMYWYRQDPGQGLRLIYYSQIVNDFQKGDIAEGYSVSREKKESFPLTVTSAQKNPTAFYLCASRSWAGLQFFGPGTRLTVL.

There are a few counts of this clone. This sequence joins TRBV4-2 and TRBJ2-3; 8 positions match TRBD2. Germline CDR1 is LGHNA and CDR2 is YNFKEQ. Trimming removed 0 bases from V and 1 base from J; junction bases left unmatched: 6. The CDR3 sequence is 17 residues long. CDR3 residues: CASSQENRRGGTDTQYF. CDR3 nucleotide sequence: TGTGCCAGCAGCCAAGAGAATAGGCGGGGGGGCACAGATACGCAGTATTTT.

V gene TRBV20-1 combines with J gene TRBJ1-2; weak D call: TRBD1 (5 bases). The V gene lost 3 bases and the J gene lost 3 bases, with 14 bases spanning the gap. This CDR3 comprises 14 residues. Germline V lookup: CDR1 DFQATT, CDR2 SNEGSKA (reference sequence). DNA of the CDR3: TGCAGTGCTAGTGTACGGGGGGTGGACTATGGCTACACCTTC. Residues: CSASVRGVDYGYTF.

Only a few counts were recorded for this clone. The CDR3 is CASSSGSYNEKLFF. The CDR3, as DNA: TGTGCCAGTAGCTCCGGGTCGTATAATGAAAAACTGTTTTTT. The V call is TRBV19, the J call TRBJ1-4, with D unclear. Per germline, CDR1 LNHDA and CDR2 SQIVND (reference sequence). V was clipped by 6 bases and J by 4 bases, with 12 bases between them. The CDR3 loop spans 14 amino acids.

CDR3 nucleotides: TGTGCCAGCAGTGAAGAAGGCAGACTAGCTTTAGCCAAAAACATTCAGTACTTC. Its protein is CASSEEGRLALAKNIQYF. The gene calls are TRBV2 and TRBJ2-4, with TRBD2 matching 7 bases. Germline V lookup: CDR1 SNHLY, CDR2 FYNNEI. V shed 1 base and J 0 bases; nucleotides not matched to a gene: 9. This CDR3 region has 18 residues. Drawing the rest from reference TRBV2 and TRBJ2-4, the complete variable domain is EPEVTQTPSHQVTQMGQEVILRCVPISNHLYFYWYRQILGQKVEFLVSFYNNEISEKSEIFDDQFSVERPDGSNFTLKIRSTKLEDSAMYFCASSEEGRLALAKNIQYFGAGTRLSVL.

The V call is TRBV19, the J call TRBJ2-3; D remains unclear. This CDR3 is 13 amino acids long. Germline CDR1 LNHDA, CDR2 SQIVND (reference sequence). Trimming pared 3 bases from V and 6 bases from J, leaving 10 bases between. The CDR3: CASSISRLDTQYF. CDR3 nucleotide sequence: TGTGCCAGTAGTATTTCGCGTTTGGATACGCAGTATTTT.

CDR3 residues: CASRLDRAYPNYGYTF. CDR3 in DNA: TGTGCCAGTAGGTTAGATCGAGCCTACCCTAACTATGGCTACACCTTC. The J gene is TRBJ1-2, the V gene TRBV19, with no clear D. Between the trimmed V and J ends, which lost 6 bases and 0 bases, there was a span of 17 bases. The CDR3 is made up of 16 amino acids. Germline CDR1 and CDR2: LNHDA and SQIVND (reference sequence).

This chain uses TRBV27 with TRBJ2-7; TRBD2 matches 8 bases. CDR3 size: 15 residues. Germline trimming cut 4 bases from V and 4 bases from J; bases unmatched to any gene: 9. Per the germline V gene, CDR1 is MNHEY and CDR2 is SMNVEV (reference sequence). CDR3 residues: CASSYGGGLLYEQYF. The CDR3 DNA reads as TGTGCCAGCAGTTACGGCGGGGGGCTGCTGTACGAGCAGTACTTC.

V usage is TRBV12-3 or TRBV12-4 and J usage is TRBJ1-5; no firm D call. The V gene lost 3 bases and the J gene lost 5 bases, with 5 bases spanning the gap. There are 12 residues in the CDR3. This CDR3 is CASSFPDQPQHF. The CDR3 DNA follows: TGTGCCAGCAGTTTTCCTGATCAGCCCCAGCATTTT.

The chain combines TRBV3-1 (or the pseudogene TRBV3-2) with TRBJ2-1; 8 bases align to TRBD2. This CDR3 has 18 amino acids. Per germline, CDR1 LGHDT and CDR2 YNNKEL (reference sequence). V was pared by 1 base and J by 10 bases, with 18 bases of the junction left unmatched. The CDR3 spells CASSQASAASGFGGEQFF. The CDR3 bases are TGTGCCAGCAGCCAAGCATCCGCGGCTAGCGGGTTTGGAGGGGAGCAGTTCTTC.

The V call is TRBV7-9, the J call TRBJ1-4; TRBD1 agrees at 11 bases. Germline V gives CDR1 SEHNR, CDR2 FQNEAQ (reference sequence). The CDR3 has 14 amino acids. The V segment lost 6 bases and the J segment 7 bases; nucleotides outside the gene matches: 4. This CDR3 reads CASRADRGLEKLFF. Written as DNA, the CDR3 is TGTGCCAGCAGGGCGGACAGGGGGCTTGAAAAACTGTTTTTT.

The V gene is TRBV18, the J gene TRBJ1-2; unclear D gene. Between the trimmed V and J ends, which lost 2 bases and 7 bases, there was a span of 8 bases. The germline CDR1 and CDR2 sequences are KGHSH and LQKENI. This CDR3 spans 12 amino acids. CDR3 sequence: CASSPSVPGYTF. The CDR3, as DNA: TGTGCCAGCTCACCAAGTGTCCCTGGCTACACCTTC.